This record looks at one T cell receptor beta chain sequence and its context. The method was immunoSEQ multiplex PCR; TCRdb's version includes in-frame clones alone and lacks a portion of them. The sample lists just over 50,000 clones, roughly 90% occurring once. V dropped 5 bases and J dropped 0; count of bases not matched to a gene: 7. The CDR3 contains 16 residues. The V gene's germline CDR1 is ENHRY and CDR2 SYGVKD. The data were obtained in a study of control samples from healthy donors and cancer patients. Sequenced input: PBMCs. The sequence came from a man in his fifties or sixties with head and neck cancer. This chain joins TRBV10-3 and TRBJ1-3; TRBD1 aligns across 7 bases. The CDR3 DNA reads as TGTGCCATCAGTTCTTCCGGGACAGCCTCTGGAAACACCATATATTTT. Its protein product is CAISSSGTASGNTIYF.